This TCR beta chain was sequenced during a study of T-cell memory formation after mild COVID-19. This clonotype appeared a few times. The V gene end was trimmed by 4 bases and the J gene end by 3 bases; junction bases not matched to a gene: 7. CDR1 and CDR2 from the germline V gene are SGHRS and YFSETQ. This CDR3 is built from 15 residues. TCRdb reprocessed the 5' RACE reads with MiXCR, giving one entry per CDR3 protein. The table has around 200,000 distinct CDR3 sequences, around a sixth seen once; the top ten hold 3.9%. The sequenced material came from PBMCs or a T cell subset sorted from them (not recorded which). The chain joins TRBV5-1 to TRBJ1-2; TRBD1 aligns across 9 bases. The source is a man between 18 and 35 years old who had mild COVID-19 (a few samples of this study predate the infection). Cell type and time point are not known. CDR3 residues: CASSRGGQGDYGYTF. The DNA for the CDR3 is TGCGCCAGCAGCCGGGGGGGACAGGGAGACTATGGCTACACCTTC.